These 18 T cell receptor beta chains were sequenced from one sample in a study of blood T cell repertoires in COVID-19. This table comes from immunoSEQ multiplex PCR, and its TCRdb copy is limited to in-frame clones, with some not included. The repertoire has 220,000 or so clones, about 85% of them found once; the top ten carry over 2.5%. The sequencing sample was made of peripheral blood. The receptors were sampled from a man aged 50 to 60 who had recovered from COVID-19.

This chain joins TRBV6-6 and TRBJ1-1, with D possibly matching TRBD1 (5 bases). CDR1 is MNHNY and CDR2 is SVGAGI in the germline V gene (reference sequence). V lost 0 bases, J lost 1 base, and 12 bases lay in between. CDR3 size: 16 residues. The CDR3 DNA sequence: TGTGCCAGCAGTTACTCCCCGCCGGACAAGAACACTGAAGCTTTCTTT. This codes for CASSYSPPDKNTEAFF.

This clone was detected once. The CDR3 loop is CASSRDSSSYNSPLHF. The CDR3 region has the DNA TGCGCCAGCAGCCGGGACTCGAGCTCCTATAATTCACCCCTCCACTTT. This chain joins TRBV5-1 and TRBJ1-6; TRBD1 might be the D (5 bases). The V gene's germline CDR1 is SGHRS and CDR2 YFSETQ. This CDR3 has 16 amino acids. Trimming cost V 4 bases and J 0 bases, with 11 bases left between them.

In DNA form, the CDR3 reads TGTGCCAGTAGCCCGGACTACTCGAACACCGGGGAGCTGTTTTTT. This gives the protein CASSPDYSNTGELFF. The rearrangement joins TRBV19 to TRBJ2-2; a possible D gene is TRBD2 (6 bases). Germline V CDR1 and CDR2: LNHDA, SQIVND (reference sequence). The CDR3 is 15 residues long. Trimming removed 6 bases at V and 0 bases at J, with 11 bases between.

This sequence joins TRBV28 and TRBJ1-1, with D tentatively TRBD1 (5 bases). Germline V gene sequence: CDR1 MDHEN, CDR2 SYDVKM. Trimming took off 8 bases at V and 5 bases at J, with 15 bases between the two ends. This CDR3 has 13 residues. The CDR3 sequence: CASRRGGETEAFF. CDR3 DNA: TGTGCCAGCCGACGGGGGGGTGAAACTGAAGCTTTCTTT.

This clone was seen only once. The V gene is TRBV28, the J gene TRBJ1-5, with TRBD1 matching 9 bases. Germline loops: CDR1 MDHEN, CDR2 SYDVKM. J gave up 2 bases and V 5 bases, and 7 bases lay outside the gene matches. The CDR3 runs to 16 residues. CDR3 residues: CASSIRTGEGNQPQHF. CDR3 nucleotides: TGTGCCAGCAGTATTCGGACAGGGGAAGGCAATCAGCCCCAGCATTTT. Supplemented by reference TRBV28 and TRBJ1-5, the full variable domain reads DVKVTQSSRYLVKRTGEKVFLECVQDMDHENMFWYRQDPGLGLRLIYFSYDVKMKEKGDIPEGYSVSREKKERFSLILESASTNQTSMYLCASSIRTGEGNQPQHFGDGTRLSIL.

The V and J genes are TRBV25-1 and TRBJ2-3, with TRBD2 matching 8 bases. V gave up 5 bases and J gave up 2 bases; unmatched junction bases: 6. Germline values: CDR1 MGHDK, CDR2 SYGVNS. The CDR3 is made up of 15 amino acids. CDR3 DNA: TGTGCCAGCAGTTCCAGCGGGAGTGTCACAGATACGCAGTATTTT. This translates into CASSSSGSVTDTQYF.

This rearrangement joins TRBV2 to TRBJ2-3; tentative D call: TRBD1 (5 bases). V was clipped by 2 bases and J by 0 bases, with 12 bases between them. This CDR3 is 16 amino acids long. Germline values: CDR1 SNHLY, CDR2 FYNNEI. For the CDR3, the DNA is TGTGCCAGCAGTGAAAGGGGAATAACTAGCACAGATACGCAGTATTTT. Encoded protein: CASSERGITSTDTQYF. The variable domain in full, completed from reference TRBV2 and TRBJ2-3, reads EPEVTQTPSHQVTQMGQEVILRCVPISNHLYFYWYRQILGQKVEFLVSFYNNEISEKSEIFDDQFSVERPDGSNFTLKIRSTKLEDSAMYFCASSERGITSTDTQYFGPGTRLTVL.

The rearrangement joins TRBV5-1 to TRBJ2-7, with a possible D match to TRBD1 (5 bases). The CDR3 consists of 15 residues. In germline, CDR1 is SGHRS, CDR2 YFSETQ. V lost 1 base to trimming and J lost 2 bases, with 13 bases between them. CDR3 sequence reads: CASSLRAGPAYEQYF. The CDR3 DNA follows: TGCGCCAGCAGCTTGAGGGCAGGGCCAGCCTACGAGCAGTACTTC.

This chain links TRBV7-9 with TRBJ2-3, with D perhaps TRBD2 (6 bases). Trimming removed 4 bases at V and 6 bases at J, with 8 bases between. The CDR3 consists of 12 residues. Germline V CDR1 and CDR2: SEHNR, FQNEAQ (reference sequence). This CDR3 is CASSYGSDTQYF. The CDR3 DNA reads as TGTGCCAGCAGCTACGGGAGTGATACGCAGTATTTT.

This chain uses TRBV18 with TRBJ2-3, with 7 bases aligning to TRBD1. This CDR3 contains 16 residues. Germline CDR1 and CDR2: KGHSH and LQKENI. The trim removed 3 bases at V and 2 bases at J, leaving 8 bases unmatched. The CDR3 sequence: CASSPRQGLNTDTQYF. CDR3 coding DNA: TGTGCCAGCTCACCTCGACAGGGCCTCAACACAGATACGCAGTATTTT.

The gene calls are TRBV19 and TRBJ1-2, with 7 bases aligning to TRBD1. This CDR3 has 16 residues. Germline CDR1 and CDR2: LNHDA and SQIVND (reference sequence). V trimming: 7 bases; J trimming: 0 bases; junction bases outside the gene matches: 11. The CDR3 sequence is CASTYRTGGANYGYTF. The CDR3 nucleotides read TGTGCCAGTACCTACCGGACAGGCGGGGCTAACTATGGCTACACCTTC.

This rearrangement joins TRBV18 to TRBJ1-2; 9 bases map to TRBD1. The V and J ends lost 3 bases and 0 bases, in that order; junction bases with no gene match: 8. This CDR3 has 17 amino acids. Germline CDR1 KGHSH, CDR2 LQKENI. DNA for the CDR3: TGTGCCAGCTCACCCGTCCCGGGACAGGGCCCTAACTATGGCTACACCTTC. This encodes CASSPVPGQGPNYGYTF.

As concerns this clone: Distinct nucleotide sequences in the sample also encode this CDR3. The rearrangement joins TRBV2 to TRBJ2-2; D is unresolved. This CDR3 spans 14 amino acids. The germline V gene has CDR1 SNHLY and CDR2 FYNNEI. V was shortened by 6 bases and J by 4 bases, with 12 bases between the two germline ends. The CDR3 loop reads CASRGSSGTGELFF. The DNA of the CDR3 is TGTGCCAGCAGAGGTTCGTCGGGCACCGGGGAGCTGTTTTTT.

The chain is built from TRBV5-4 and TRBJ2-1; TRBD2 matches 7 bases. The CDR3 spans 17 residues. J was trimmed by 4 bases and V by 1 base; bases with no gene match: 11. Germline values: CDR1 SGHNT, CDR2 YYREEE (reference sequence). Here the CDR3 DNA reads TGTGCCAGCAGCTTGAAGGTTCTGGCGGGAGAGTACAATGAGCAGTTCTTC. It encodes CASSLKVLAGEYNEQFF.

J is TRBJ2-2 and V is TRBV28, with D perhaps matching TRBD2 (6 bases). CDR1 MDHEN and CDR2 SYDVKM come from the germline V gene. The CDR3 loop spans 15 amino acids. With 5 bases removed from V and 1 base from J, the gap between germline ends came to 11 bases. CDR3 loop: CASSMWRENTGELFF. In nucleotides, the CDR3 is TGTGCCAGCAGTATGTGGCGGGAGAACACCGGGGAGCTGTTTTTT.

V is TRBV10-2 and J is TRBJ1-5; tentative D call: TRBD1 (6 bases). V was trimmed by 5 bases and J by 5 bases, leaving 16 bases between them. CDR1 and CDR2 (germline): WSHSY, SAAADI. The CDR3 spans 15 residues. Here the CDR3 DNA reads TGCGCCAGCAGTATCAGGGCCCCAGGGGATCAGCCCCAGCATTTT. As protein: CASSIRAPGDQPQHF.

The chain joins TRBV10-1 to TRBJ2-3; 9 bases match TRBD2. Germline loops: CDR1 WNHNN, CDR2 SYGVQD (reference sequence). The length of the CDR3 is 15 residues. The trim removed 3 bases at V and 5 bases at J, leaving 6 bases unmatched. The CDR3 spells CASSDLAGQGDTQYF. In DNA form, the CDR3 reads TGCGCCAGCAGTGATCTAGCGGGACAAGGAGATACGCAGTATTTT.

This sequence joins TRBV7-6 and TRBJ2-1, with D tentatively TRBD1 (7 bases). CDR1 and CDR2 from the germline V gene are SGHVS and FNYEAQ. This CDR3 is 16 amino acids long. Trimming removed 1 base from V and 10 bases from J, with 20 bases in between. The CDR3 region has the DNA TGTGCCAGCAGCTTAGAAGTAAATATCAGGGGGGACGAGCAGTTCTTC. This codes for CASSLEVNIRGDEQFF.